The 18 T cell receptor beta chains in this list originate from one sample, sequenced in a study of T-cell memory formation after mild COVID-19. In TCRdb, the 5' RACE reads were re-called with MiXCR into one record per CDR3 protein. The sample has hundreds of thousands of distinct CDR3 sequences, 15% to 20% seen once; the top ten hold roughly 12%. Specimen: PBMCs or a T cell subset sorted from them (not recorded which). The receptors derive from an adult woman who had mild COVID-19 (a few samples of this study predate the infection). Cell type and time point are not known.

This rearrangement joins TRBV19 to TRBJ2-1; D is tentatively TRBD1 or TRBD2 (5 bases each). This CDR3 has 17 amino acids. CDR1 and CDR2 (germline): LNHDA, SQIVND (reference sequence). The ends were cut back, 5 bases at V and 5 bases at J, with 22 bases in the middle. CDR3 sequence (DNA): TGTGCCAGTAGTGCAGATTCAGGGTCGCCTAGCAACAATGAGCAGTTCTTC. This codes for CASSADSGSPSNNEQFF.

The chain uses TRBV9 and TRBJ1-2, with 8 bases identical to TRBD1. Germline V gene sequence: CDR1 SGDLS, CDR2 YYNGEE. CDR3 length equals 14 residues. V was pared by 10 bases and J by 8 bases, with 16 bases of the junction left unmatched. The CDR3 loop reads CAPRPPDRGYGYTF. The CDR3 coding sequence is TGTGCCCCTCGACCTCCCGACAGGGGCTACGGCTACACCTTC.

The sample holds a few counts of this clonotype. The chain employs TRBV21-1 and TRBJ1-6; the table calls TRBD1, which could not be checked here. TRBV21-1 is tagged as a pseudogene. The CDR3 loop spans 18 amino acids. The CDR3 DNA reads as TGTGCCAGCAGAGTAGGGGGGCAGGGAAGCTCCTATAATTCACCCCTCCACTTT. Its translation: CASRVGGQGSSYNSPLHF.

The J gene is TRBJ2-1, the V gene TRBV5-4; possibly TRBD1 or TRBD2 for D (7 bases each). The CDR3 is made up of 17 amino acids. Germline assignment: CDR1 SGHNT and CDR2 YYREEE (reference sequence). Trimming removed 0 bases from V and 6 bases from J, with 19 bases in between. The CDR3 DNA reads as TGTGCCAGCAGCTTGGAGTATGGGAGGGGGCCGCGCAATGAGCAGTTCTTC. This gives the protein CASSLEYGRGPRNEQFF.

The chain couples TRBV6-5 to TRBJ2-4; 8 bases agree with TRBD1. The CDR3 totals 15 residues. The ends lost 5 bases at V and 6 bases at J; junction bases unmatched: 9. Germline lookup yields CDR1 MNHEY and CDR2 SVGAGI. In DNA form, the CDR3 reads TGTGCCAGCAGTGCCGCCAGGGGGCTAGGAAACATTCAGTACTTC. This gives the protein CASSAARGLGNIQYF.

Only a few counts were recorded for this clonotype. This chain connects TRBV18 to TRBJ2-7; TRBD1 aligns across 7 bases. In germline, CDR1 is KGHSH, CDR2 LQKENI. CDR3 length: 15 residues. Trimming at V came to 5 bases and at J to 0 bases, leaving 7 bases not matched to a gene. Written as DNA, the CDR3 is TGTGCCAGCTCAAGGACAGGCTCTCTCTCCTACGAGCAGTACTTC. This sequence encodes CASSRTGSLSYEQYF. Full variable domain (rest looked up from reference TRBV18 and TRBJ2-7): NAGVMQNPRHLVRRRGQEARLRCSPMKGHSHVYWYRQLPEEGLKFMVYLQKENIIDESGMPKERFSAEFPKEGPSILRIQQVVRGDSAAYFCASSRTGSLSYEQYFGPGTRLTVT.

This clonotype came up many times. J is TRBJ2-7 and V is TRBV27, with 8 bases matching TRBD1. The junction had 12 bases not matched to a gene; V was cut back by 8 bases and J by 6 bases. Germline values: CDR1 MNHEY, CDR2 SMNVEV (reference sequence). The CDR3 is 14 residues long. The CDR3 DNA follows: TGTGCCAGCGGCAACTCGGACAGGGCGGGCGAGCAGTACTTC. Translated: CASGNSDRAGEQYF.

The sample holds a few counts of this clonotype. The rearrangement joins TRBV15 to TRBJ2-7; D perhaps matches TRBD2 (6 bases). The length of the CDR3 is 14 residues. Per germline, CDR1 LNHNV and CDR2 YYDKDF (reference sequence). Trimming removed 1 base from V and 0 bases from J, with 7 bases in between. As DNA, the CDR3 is TGTGCCACCAGCAGAGGGAGGGTCTCCTACGAGCAGTACTTC. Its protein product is CATSRGRVSYEQYF.

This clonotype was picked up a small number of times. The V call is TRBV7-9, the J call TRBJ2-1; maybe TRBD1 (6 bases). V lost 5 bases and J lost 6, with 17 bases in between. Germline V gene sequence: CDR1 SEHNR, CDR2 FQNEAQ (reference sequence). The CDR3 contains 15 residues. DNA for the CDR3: TGTGCCAGCAGCGAGACGGGACACAAAGGCAATGAGCAGTTCTTC. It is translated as CASSETGHKGNEQFF.

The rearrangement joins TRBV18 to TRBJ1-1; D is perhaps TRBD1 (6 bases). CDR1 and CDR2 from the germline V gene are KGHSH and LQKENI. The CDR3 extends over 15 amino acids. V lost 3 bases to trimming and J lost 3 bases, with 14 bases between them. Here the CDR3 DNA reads TGTGCCAGCTCACCCTACGCCAGGGGCGACACTGAAGCTTTCTTT. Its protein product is CASSPYARGDTEAFF.

CDR3 residues: CASSPSGTQISGNTIYF. Here the CDR3 DNA reads TGTGCCAGCAGTCCTTCCGGGACGCAAATCTCTGGAAACACCATATATTTT. The V gene is TRBV12-3 or TRBV12-4, the J gene TRBJ1-3; D perhaps matches TRBD1 (5 bases). The V end lost 5 bases, the J end lost 0 bases, and 17 bases lay between the germline ends. This CDR3 comprises 17 residues.

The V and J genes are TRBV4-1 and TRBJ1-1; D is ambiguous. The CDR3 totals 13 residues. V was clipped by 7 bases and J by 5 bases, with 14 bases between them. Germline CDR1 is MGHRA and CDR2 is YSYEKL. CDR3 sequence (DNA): TGCGCCAGCATCCCTCACAGTGCTACTGAAGCTTTCTTT. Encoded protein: CASIPHSATEAFF.

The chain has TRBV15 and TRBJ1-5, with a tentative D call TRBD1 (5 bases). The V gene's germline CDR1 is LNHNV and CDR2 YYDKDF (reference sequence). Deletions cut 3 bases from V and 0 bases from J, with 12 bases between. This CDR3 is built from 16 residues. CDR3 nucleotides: TGTGCCACCAGCAGTTCACAGGTTTATAGCAATCAGCCCCAGCATTTT. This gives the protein CATSSSQVYSNQPQHF.

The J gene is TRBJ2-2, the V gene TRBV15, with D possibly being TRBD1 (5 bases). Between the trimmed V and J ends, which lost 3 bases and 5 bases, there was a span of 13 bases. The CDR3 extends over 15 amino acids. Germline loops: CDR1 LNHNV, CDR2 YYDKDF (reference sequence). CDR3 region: CATSREGEWTGELFF. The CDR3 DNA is TGTGCCACCAGCAGGGAAGGGGAATGGACCGGGGAGCTGTTTTTT.

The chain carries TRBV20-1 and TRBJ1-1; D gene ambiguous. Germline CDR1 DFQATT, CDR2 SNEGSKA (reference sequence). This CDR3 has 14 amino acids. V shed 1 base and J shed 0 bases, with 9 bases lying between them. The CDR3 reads CSARVPQLNTEAFF. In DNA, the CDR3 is TGCAGTGCTAGAGTCCCTCAGTTGAACACTGAAGCTTTCTTT.

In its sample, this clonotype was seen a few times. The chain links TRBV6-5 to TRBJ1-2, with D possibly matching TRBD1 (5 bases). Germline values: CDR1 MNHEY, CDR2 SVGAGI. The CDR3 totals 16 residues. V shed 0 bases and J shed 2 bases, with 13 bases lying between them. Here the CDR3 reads CASSYSDTGHNYGYTF. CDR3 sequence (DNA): TGTGCCAGCAGTTACTCCGATACAGGTCACAACTATGGCTACACCTTC.

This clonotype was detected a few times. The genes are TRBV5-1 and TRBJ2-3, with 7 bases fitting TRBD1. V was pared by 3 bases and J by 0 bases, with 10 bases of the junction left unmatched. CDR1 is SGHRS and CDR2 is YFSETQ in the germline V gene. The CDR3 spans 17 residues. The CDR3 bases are TGCGCCAGCAGCTCATGGCACGGGACAGAAAGCACAGATACGCAGTATTTT. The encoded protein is CASSSWHGTESTDTQYF.

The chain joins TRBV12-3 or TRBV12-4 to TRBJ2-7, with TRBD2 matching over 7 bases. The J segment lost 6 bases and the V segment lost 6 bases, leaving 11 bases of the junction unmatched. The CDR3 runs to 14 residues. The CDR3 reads CASSPPVGRGEQYF. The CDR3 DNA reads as TGTGCCAGCAGCCCCCCGGTTGGGAGGGGCGAGCAGTACTTC.